A selection of T cell receptor beta chains follows, all from one sample in a study of T cell responses to AZD1222 COVID-19 vaccine. Using immunoSEQ multiplex PCR, the repertoire was profiled, and TCRdb retains in-frame clones only, with some absent. The sample shows about 180,000 clones, approximately 86% of them seen only once. Sequenced material: peripheral blood, taken 28 days after the second AZD1222 dose. These receptors were taken from an adult who received the AZD1222 COVID-19 vaccine. Each CDR3 is given with its conserved first and last residue. A D gene is named only where the DNA matches it firmly. Not all rows give a size; the values are once, few, many and, for expanded clones, a class.

v_gene	abundance	d_gene	j_gene	CDR3nt	CDR3aa
TRBV3-1/TRBV3-2	-	-	TRBJ2-5	TGTGCCAGCAGCCCCGCCCGGGGGCAAGAGACCCAGTACTTC	CASSPARGQETQYF
TRBV2	-	-	TRBJ1-1	TGTGCCAGCAGCGTTCCCTGGGGTCGGACGGCTACGAACACTGAAGCTTTCTTT	CASSVPWGRTATNTEAFF
TRBV4-2	-	-	TRBJ1-1	TGTGCCAGCAGCCAAGAAGAAGGCCTTAAGGCTGAAGCTTTCTTT	CASSQEEGLKAEAFF
TRBV13	-	TRBD2	TRBJ2-5	TGTGCCAGCAGCTTAGGCGGCGGGGGGTACGAGACCCAGTACTTC	CASSLGGGGYETQYF
TRBV6-2/TRBV6-3	-	TRBD2	TRBJ2-3	TGTGCCAGCAGTTTTGGGAGACTAGCGGGGAGCACAGATACGCAGTATTTT	CASSFGRLAGSTDTQYF
TRBV18	-	TRBD1	TRBJ1-3	TGTGCCAGCTCACCCCGGGGGGGGACAGACTCTGGAAACACCATATATTTT	CASSPRGGTDSGNTIYF
TRBV19	-	-	TRBJ1-4	TGTGCCAGTAGCGACACCAACGCTGAAAAACTGTTTTTT	CASSDTNAEKLFF
TRBV30	-	-	TRBJ2-1	TGTGCCTGGGACAGACAAGGGAATGAGCAGTTCTTC	CAWDRQGNEQFF
TRBV7-9	few	TRBD1	TRBJ2-7	TGTGCCAGCAGCCCCCAGAGAACCGGGACAGCTACTTACTTC	CASSPQRTGTATYF
TRBV6-6	once	-	TRBJ2-5	TGTGCCGGTGGGGGATCCAAAGAGACCCAGTACTTC	CAGGGSKETQYF
TRBV28	-	-	TRBJ2-3	TGTGCCTCCCTGGGTCTCGATACGCAGTATTTT	CASLGLDTQYF
TRBV28	-	-	TRBJ2-5	TGTGCCAGCAGTTCCGGGTACCAAGAGACCCAGTACTTC	CASSSGYQETQYF
TRBV5-4	-	-	TRBJ1-2	TGTGCCAGCAGCTTAGGGGGGGGTGACTATGGCTACACCTTC	CASSLGGGDYGYTF
TRBV9	-	TRBD2	TRBJ2-3	TGTGCCAGCAGCGCGGACCACTATTTTAGCGGGGGCCCCACAGATACGCAGTATTTT	CASSADHYFSGGPTDTQYF
TRBV7-8	-	TRBD2	TRBJ2-7	TGTGCCAGCAGCTTAGCGGCGGGGGAGGTCTACGAGCAGTACTTC	CASSLAAGEVYEQYF
TRBV18	-	-	TRBJ2-5	TGTGCCAGCTCACCTGAGGGGACCCCAGAGACCCAGTACTTC	CASSPEGTPETQYF
TRBV9	-	-	TRBJ1-5	TGTGCCAGCAGCGAAGCACCCTACAATCAGCCCCAGCATTTT	CASSEAPYNQPQHF
TRBV18	few	-	TRBJ1-1	TGTGCCAGCTCTCCGGACTTAATTTTGGGCACTGAAGCTTTCTTT	CASSPDLILGTEAFF
TRBV5-6	-	-	TRBJ1-4	TGTGCCAGCAGCTTGTCCACCTTCGGGACAAGACAAGAAAAACTGTTTTTT	CASSLSTFGTRQEKLFF
TRBV28	-	TRBD2	TRBJ2-3	TGTGCCAGCAGTGAACCCCTGCAGGGAGGGAACACAGATACGCAGTATTTT	CASSEPLQGGNTDTQYF
TRBV7-2	-	-	TRBJ1-4	TGTGCCAGCAGCCCACAGAGATATAATGAAAAACTGTTTTTT	CASSPQRYNEKLFF
TRBV20-1	-	-	TRBJ2-1	TGCAGTGCCCTTCACAATGAGCAGTTCTTC	CSALHNEQFF
TRBV5-1	few	-	TRBJ1-6	TGCGCCAGCAGCTTTACGGGGTTAGGGAATTCACCCCTCCACTTT	CASSFTGLGNSPLHF
TRBV7-2	-	TRBD1	TRBJ1-2	TGTGCCAGCAGCCCCCCCCGACAGGGGGCGCAGGGCCTAGGAGGCTACACCTTC	CASSPPRQGAQGLGGYTF
TRBV14	once	TRBD1	TRBJ2-5	TGTGCCAGCAGCTCCGGGACAGCCGCACAAGAGACCCAGTACTTC	CASSSGTAAQETQYF
TRBV7-3	-	-	TRBJ1-1	TGTGCCAGCAACCCCCGGCCCTTTCCTGAAGCTTTCTTT	CASNPRPFPEAFF
TRBV28	-	-	TRBJ1-1	TGTGCCAGCAGTTTGCGGTTGGCCGGGGGCATGACCACTGAAGCTTTCTTT	CASSLRLAGGMTTEAFF
TRBV4-2	-	-	TRBJ1-2	TGTGCCAGCAGCCAAGAGGGGGGCAACTATGGCTACACCTTC	CASSQEGGNYGYTF
TRBV12-5	once	-	TRBJ2-5	TGTGCTAGTGCGTCGGGGGCGGGAGAGACCCAGTACTTC	CASASGAGETQYF
TRBV7-2	once	TRBD1	TRBJ1-2	TGTGCCAGCAGCTTAGGCCCCGGGACAGCTTATGGCTACACCTTC	CASSLGPGTAYGYTF
TRBV19	-	-	TRBJ1-5	TGTGCCAGTAGTATAGGCCACAATCAGCCCCAGCATTTT	CASSIGHNQPQHF
TRBV7-2	-	-	TRBJ1-5	TGTGCCAGCAGCTTTGACAGCGGCAATCAGCCCCAGCATTTT	CASSFDSGNQPQHF
TRBV28	once	TRBD1	TRBJ1-1	TGTGCCAGCAGTTTTTCGACAGGGGGCGGGATGAACACTGAAGCTTTCTTT	CASSFSTGGGMNTEAFF
TRBV14	-	-	TRBJ1-4	TGTGCCAGCAGCCAAGAAACCGCTTGGGACGGTGCTGAAAAACTGTTTTTT	CASSQETAWDGAEKLFF
TRBV7-2	-	TRBD2	TRBJ2-5	TGTGCCAGCAGCTTAGCCACTAGCGGGGGGGCCCAAGAGACCCAGTACTTC	CASSLATSGGAQETQYF
TRBV6-2/TRBV6-3	-	TRBD1	TRBJ1-5	TGTGCCAGCAGCCCACAGGGGGCGCGCAATCAGCCCCAGCATTTT	CASSPQGARNQPQHF
TRBV14	-	-	TRBJ1-2	TGTGCCAGCAGCCAAATGGACGGATGGAACTATGGCTACACCTTC	CASSQMDGWNYGYTF
TRBV6-2/TRBV6-3	-	-	TRBJ1-1	TGTGCCAGCAGTTACTCTGGAGAGAACACTGAAGCTTTCTTT	CASSYSGENTEAFF
TRBV6-2/TRBV6-3	-	-	TRBJ1-5	TGTGCCAGCAGTCCCCGCAATCAGCCCCAGCATTTT	CASSPRNQPQHF
TRBV7-7	once	-	TRBJ2-1	TGTGCTAGCAGCTCTAACCGCGGGGGCCTCAGTGAGCAGTTCTTC	CASSSNRGGLSEQFF
TRBV19	once	TRBD1	TRBJ1-2	TGTGCCAGTAGTATCCGGGACAGAAATGGCTACACCTTC	CASSIRDRNGYTF
TRBV7-2	-	TRBD1	TRBJ2-7	TGTGCCAGCAGCCGGGACAGGACCTACGAGCAGTACTTC	CASSRDRTYEQYF
TRBV10-2	-	-	TRBJ1-1	TGCGCCAGCAGTGAGGGCGGGGGGACTGAAGCTTTCTTT	CASSEGGGTEAFF
TRBV5-6	-	TRBD1	TRBJ1-1	TGTGCCAGCAGCTTAATCGGGACAGGGAACACTGAAGCTTTCTTT	CASSLIGTGNTEAFF
TRBV15	-	-	TRBJ1-2	TGTGCCACCGGACAGAGTAACTATGGCTACACCTTC	CATGQSNYGYTF
TRBV3-1/TRBV3-2	-	-	TRBJ2-7	TGTGCCAGCAGCCAAGATCTCTTGGGGGAGCAGTACTTC	CASSQDLLGEQYF
TRBV7-9	-	TRBD1	TRBJ2-7	TGTGCCGTCGGGACAGGGTTGGACGAGCAGTACTTC	CAVGTGLDEQYF
TRBV30	-	TRBD2	TRBJ2-7	TGTGCCTGGAGTGGGGGTAGCGGGGTATACGAGCAGTACTTC	CAWSGGSGVYEQYF
TRBV7-3	-	-	TRBJ1-2	TGTGCCAGCAGCCAGGGACGTGCTTCACCGGGCTACACCTTC	CASSQGRASPGYTF
TRBV6-5	-	-	TRBJ1-2	TGTGCCAGCAGTATTGGGAGGTCTTATGGCTACACCTTC	CASSIGRSYGYTF
TRBV5-1	-	-	TRBJ2-7	TGCGCCAGCACCCCCCTGGGGACAAGTCACTACGAGCAGTACTTC	CASTPLGTSHYEQYF
TRBV30	-	-	TRBJ1-3	TGTGCCTGGAGTGCTGGGGGGGGCTCTGGAAACACCATATATTTT	CAWSAGGGSGNTIYF
TRBV19	-	TRBD1	TRBJ2-7	TGTGCCAGTAGTGGGAGGACAGGGACCACCCTAGGCTACGAGCAGTACTTC	CASSGRTGTTLGYEQYF
TRBV28	-	TRBD1	TRBJ2-7	TGTGCCAGCAGGTCTCCGGGACAGGGGAATGACGAGCAGTACTTC	CASRSPGQGNDEQYF
TRBV4-2	-	-	TRBJ1-5	TGTGCCAGCAGCCAAGAAGTTCAGAATCAGCCCCAGCATTTT	CASSQEVQNQPQHF
TRBV15	once	-	TRBJ1-5	TGTGCCACCAGCACGGACCGGGGCAGGAGGGAGCCCCAGCATTTT	CATSTDRGRREPQHF
TRBV6-2/TRBV6-3	-	-	TRBJ1-5	TGTGCCAGCAGTTACCGGTTCAGTCCGGTCAGCAATCAGCCCCAGCATTTT	CASSYRFSPVSNQPQHF
TRBV7-3	-	TRBD1	TRBJ2-7	TGTGCCAGCAGCTCCGGGACAGGCCTCACGCGGGAGCAGTACTTC	CASSSGTGLTREQYF
TRBV6-2/TRBV6-3	-	-	TRBJ2-5	TGTGCCAGCAGTTACGAAGAGACCCAGTACTTC	CASSYEETQYF